A selection of T cell receptor beta chains follows, all from one sample in a study of blood T cell repertoires in COVID-19. The repertoire was sequenced with immunoSEQ multiplex PCR; TCRdb's copy has only in-frame clones and lacks some. This table has approximately 250,000 clones, 85% appearing once. Specimen: PBMCs or T cells enriched from blood (not recorded which). These receptors were taken from a woman aged 45-65 years with acute COVID-19. The CDR3 runs from the conserved cysteine through the conserved F or W. The D gene is left open where the match is weak. Some rows have no size entry. The others give once, few or many, or a class for an expanded clone.

>TRBV5-1|few|TRBD1|TRBJ1-2|14
CASSPQGGGYGYTF
TGCGCCAGCAGCCCGCAGGGGGGTGGCTATGGCTACACCTTC
>TRBV7-2|.|TRBD1|TRBJ2-1|15
CASTDRVGTYNEQFF
TGTGCCAGCACCGACAGGGTCGGGACCTACAATGAGCAGTTCTTC
>TRBV30|.|TRBD1|TRBJ1-2|14
CAWSQTGTEYGYTF
TGTGCCTGGAGCCAGACAGGGACCGAGTATGGCTACACCTTC
>TRBV24-1|.|.|TRBJ2-1|11
CATSDGPTQFF
TGTGCCACCAGTGATGGGCCCACACAGTTCTTC
>TRBV28|.|TRBD1|TRBJ1-2|17
CASSSLRGQGGFYGYTF
TGTGCCAGCAGCAGCCTGAGGGGACAGGGGGGTTTCTATGGCTACACCTTC
>TRBV4-1|.|.|TRBJ2-5|17
CASSQGGLAAGEETQYF
TGCGCCAGCAGCCAAGGGGGGCTAGCCGCCGGGGAGGAGACCCAGTACTTC
>TRBV18|once|.|TRBJ1-1|13
CASSLEPGTEAFF
TGTGCCAGCTCGCTGGAACCGGGGACTGAAGCTTTCTTT
>TRBV27|.|TRBD1|TRBJ2-2|15
CASSFRTGDTGELFF
TGTGCCAGCAGTTTTAGGACAGGGGACACCGGGGAGCTGTTTTTT
>TRBV7-9|few|TRBD1|TRBJ2-7|15
CASSLSGTGAYEQYF
TGTGCCAGCAGCTTAAGTGGGACAGGGGCCTACGAGCAGTACTTC
>TRBV6-6|.|TRBD1|TRBJ1-6|15
CASSETGGSNSPLHF
TGTGCCAGCAGTGAGACAGGGGGGTCGAATTCACCCCTCCACTTT
>TRBV5-8|.|TRBD1|TRBJ2-3|15
CASSLSGQGWDTQYF
TGTGCCAGCAGCTTGTCCGGACAGGGTTGGGATACGCAGTATTTT
>TRBV2|.|.|TRBJ2-7|14
CASAPGLAPFQQYF
TGTGCCAGCGCCCCGGGACTTGCACCGTTTCAGCAGTACTTC
>TRBV7-2|.|TRBD1|TRBJ1-5|15
CVSRRGQSSNQPQHF
TGTGTCAGCAGGCGGGGACAGTCAAGCAATCAGCCCCAGCATTTT
>TRBV12-5|.|TRBD1|TRBJ1-6|13
CASGLGTGSPLHF
TGTGCTAGTGGTTTGGGGACAGGCTCACCCCTCCACTTT
>TRBV28|.|.|TRBJ1-2|13
CASSPLAGYGYTF
TGTGCCAGCAGCCCTTTGGCAGGCTATGGCTACACCTTC
>TRBV12-3/TRBV12-4|.|.|TRBJ2-1|13
CASSLGGRGEQFF
TGTGCCAGCAGCCTAGGTGGGCGGGGTGAGCAGTTCTTC
>TRBV29-1|.|.|TRBJ1-6|14
CSVRVAGDNSPLHF
TGCAGCGTGAGGGTGGCAGGGGATAATTCACCCCTCCACTTT
>TRBV30|few|.|TRBJ2-1|13
CARGFRSYNEQFF
TGTGCCCGCGGGTTCCGCTCCTACAATGAGCAGTTCTTC
>TRBV3-1/TRBV3-2|.|.|TRBJ2-6|16
CASSHGLYSGANVLTF
TGTGCCAGCAGCCACGGACTTTACTCTGGGGCCAACGTCCTGACTTTC
>TRBV6-1|.|TRBD1|TRBJ2-1|17
CASSEVPTGQGNNEQFF
TGTGCCAGCAGTGAAGTCCCGACGGGACAGGGTAACAATGAGCAGTTCTTC
>TRBV15|few|.|TRBJ2-7|14
CATSRDRTFNEQYF
TGTGCCACCAGCAGAGATCGGACTTTCAACGAGCAGTACTTC
>TRBV25-1|.|.|TRBJ1-1|15
CASSDRTGRITEAFF
TGTGCCAGCAGTGACCGCACAGGGCGGATCACTGAAGCTTTCTTT